A single sample is the source of the 22 T cell receptor beta chains below, sequenced in a study of spatial heterogeneity in lung cancer. Time point indicated: sample taken at primary tumor resection. TCRdb re-analysed the 5' RACE reads in MiXCR, keeping a single row per CDR3 protein. The table shows about 24,000 distinct CDR3 sequences, with 8.8% occurring only once. Their antigens remain unidentified. Regarding the study as a whole: Counts that tracked tumor mutation counts were those of expanded intratumoral alpha and beta TCRs.

Sequenced here: lung tumor tissue, sampled at surgery. The source is a male donor with early-stage non-small cell lung cancer.

This clonotype was recorded at least ten times. The rearrangement links TRBV7-9 to TRBJ1-5, with D perhaps TRBD1 (5 bases). Trimming took 5 bases from V and 3 from J, leaving 11 bases between them. This CDR3 is 14 amino acids long. The germline gives CDR1 SEHNR, CDR2 FQNEAQ (reference sequence). The CDR3 DNA reads as TGTGCCAGCAGCCGGGACGTGTACAATCAGCCCCAGCATTTT. This translates into CASSRDVYNQPQHF.

The table lists this clonotype with many counts. This sequence joins TRBV27 and TRBJ1-6; D remains ambiguous. The V and J ends lost 2 bases and 7 bases respectively, with 6 bases between them. The V gene's germline CDR1 is MNHEY and CDR2 SMNVEV (reference sequence). This CDR3 region has 13 residues. The CDR3 reads CASSLNWNSPLHF. The CDR3 DNA is TGTGCCAGCAGTTTAAATTGGAATTCACCCCTCCACTTT.

V and J are TRBV23-1 and TRBJ2-1, with D possibly matching TRBD1 (5 bases). TRBV23-1 is assigned to the ORF class and has an uncertain function. The CDR3 spans 16 residues. The V and J ends lost 4 bases and 1 base respectively, with 14 bases between them. CDR3 sequence (DNA): TGCGCCAGCAGTCGTCTTTCAGGGCTATCCTACAATGAGCAGTTCTTC. Translation gives CASSRLSGLSYNEQFF.

This clonotype was detected ten times or more. J is TRBJ2-7 and V is TRBV12-3 or TRBV12-4; 9 bases match TRBD1. Trimming removed 4 bases from V and 5 bases from J; junction bases left unmatched: 15. CDR3 length: 17 amino acids. In DNA, the CDR3 is TGTGCCAGCAGTTCCCTGGGGACAGGGTATACTTCGGACGAGCAGTACTTC. Amino acid sequence: CASSSLGTGYTSDEQYF.

By share, this clonotype ranks as medium-sized. The chain carries TRBV7-9 and TRBJ1-2; no clear D. The CDR3 is 12 amino acids. The germline V gene encodes CDR1 SEHNR and CDR2 FQNEAQ (reference sequence). The V end was cut by 0 bases, the J end by 6 bases, with 5 bases between. The CDR3 region has the DNA TGTGCCAGCAGCTTAGCGGGAGATGGCTACACCTTC. The encoded protein is CASSLAGDGYTF. The variable domain in full, completed from reference TRBV7-9 and TRBJ1-2, reads DTGVSQNPRHKITKRGQNVTFRCDPISEHNRLYWYRQTLGQGPEFLTYFQNEAQLEKSRLLSDRFSAERPKGSFSTLEIQRTEQGDSAMYLCASSLAGDGYTFGSGTRLTVV.

This clonotype was recorded at least ten times. Because the CDR3's place on the DNA is in doubt, the DNA is left out and the CDR3 is given as listed by TCRdb. The chain recombines TRBV24-1 with TRBJ2-7; the D segment call TRBD2 is taken from the table without a DNA check. From germline, CDR1 is KGHDR and CDR2 SFDVKD. The CDR3 sequence runs 13 residues, both termini included. The CDR3 sequence is CATSVPGGNEQYF.

The sample holds a few counts of this clonotype. The rearrangement links TRBV28 to TRBJ2-7, with 10 nucleotides matching TRBD1. The CDR3 has 13 residues. CDR1 MDHEN and CDR2 SYDVKM come from the germline V gene. V lost 5 bases to trimming and J lost 5 bases; unmatched junction nucleotides: 3. CDR3 nucleotides: TGTGCCAGCAGTGAGACAGGGGGCCACGAGCAGTACTTC. It specifies CASSETGGHEQYF. The variable domain in full, with the rest retrieved from reference TRBV28 and TRBJ2-7, is DVKVTQSSRYLVKRTGEKVFLECVQDMDHENMFWYRQDPGLGLRLIYFSYDVKMKEKGDIPEGYSVSREKKERFSLILESASTNQTSMYLCASSETGGHEQYFGPGTRLTVT.

This clonotype was counted at least ten times. DNA for the CDR3: TGTGCCAGCAGCTCCGGACAGTGGGACATTCAGTACTTC. Its protein is CASSSGQWDIQYF. The V call is TRBV11-2, the J call TRBJ2-4; a weak D match, TRBD1 (6 bases). The ends were cut back, 4 bases at V and 8 bases at J, with 12 bases in the middle. This CDR3 is built from 13 residues. CDR1 is SGHAT, CDR2 FQNNGV, per germline. Based on the CDR3 plus reference TRBV11-2 and TRBJ2-4, the full variable domain is EAGVAQSPRYKIIEKRQSVAFWCNPISGHATLYWYQQILGQGPKLLIQFQNNGVVDDSQLPKDRFSAERLKGVDSTLKIQPAKLEDSAVYLCASSSGQWDIQYFGAGTRLSVL.

In its sample, this clonotype was seen many times. The chain couples TRBV11-1 to TRBJ1-3; no clear D. Germline V CDR1 and CDR2: SGHAT, FQDESV (reference sequence). V dropped 3 bases and J dropped 4 bases, with 4 bases sitting between them. The CDR3 spans 12 residues. CDR3 in amino acids: CASSFPGNTIYF. The CDR3 coding sequence is TGTGCCAGCAGCTTCCCCGGAAACACCATATATTTT.

This clonotype was seen repeatedly, ten times or more. This sequence joins TRBV6-2 or TRBV6-3 and TRBJ2-7, with 7 positions matching TRBD2. Germline trimming cut 6 bases from V and 2 bases from J; bases unmatched to any gene: 22. Germline V CDR1 and CDR2: MNHEY, SVGEGT. The CDR3 runs to 19 residues. The CDR3, as DNA: TGTGCCAGCAGCCGCCGGGCACTAAGGTCTCTTCTAGCGGCCTACGAGCAGTACTTC. Translation: CASSRRALRSLLAAYEQYF.

Comment on this clonotype: A much larger clone differs by one base, so this may be a read error. This sequence joins TRBV6-2 or TRBV6-3 and TRBJ1-1, with D tentatively TRBD1 (6 bases). Germline V CDR1 and CDR2: MNHEY, SVGEGT. CDR3 length: 13 residues. The CDR3 DNA follows: TGTGCCAGCAATTACCAGGGGAGCACTGAAGCTCTCTTT. It yields the protein CASNYQGSTEALF.

This clonotype was detected only a few times. The J gene is TRBJ2-3, the V gene TRBV2; 8 bases line up with TRBD1. Looked up from germline, CDR1 is SNHLY and CDR2 is FYNNEI. The trim removed 7 bases at V and 5 bases at J, leaving 14 bases unmatched. The CDR3 extends over 16 amino acids. The CDR3 loop is CASNEPDRVVEDTQYF. The CDR3 nucleotides read TGTGCCAGCAACGAACCGGACAGGGTTGTCGAAGATACGCAGTATTTT.

This clonotype was found a few times. The chain has TRBV9 and TRBJ1-5; tentatively, D is TRBD1 (5 bases). Germline V gene data show CDR1 as SGDLS and CDR2 as YYNGEE. Trimming removed 2 bases at V and 7 bases at J, with 13 bases between. The CDR3 totals 14 residues. The CDR3 spells CASSVGREYQPQHF. CDR3 DNA sequence: TGTGCCAGCAGCGTCGGCAGGGAGTACCAGCCCCAGCATTTT.

The chain's CDR3 is CAISDPGHRTDTQYF. DNA for the CDR3: TGTGCCATCAGTGATCCTGGACATCGCACAGATACGCAGTATTTT. The chain is built from TRBV10-3 and TRBJ2-3, with TRBD1 as a possible D gene (5 bases). Germline V gene lookup returns CDR1 ENHRY and CDR2 SYGVKD. The CDR3 runs to 15 residues. V shed 3 bases and J shed 1 base, with 11 bases lying between them.

This clonotype was found many times. V is TRBV6-2 or TRBV6-3 and J is TRBJ2-7, with TRBD2 matching 10 bases. CDR1 and CDR2 (germline): MNHEY, SVGEGT. The CDR3 loop spans 14 amino acids. The V and J ends lost 6 bases and 1 base, in that order; junction bases with no gene match: 3. The CDR3 DNA follows: TGTGCCAGCAGGCGGACTAGCGGTTCCTACGAGCAGTACTTC. Translation: CASRRTSGSYEQYF.

By proportion, this clonotype is medium-sized. The CDR3 sequence: CASSLRQTGELFF. CDR3 DNA sequence: TGTGCCAGCAGTTTGCGACAGACCGGGGAGCTGTTTTTT. The J gene is TRBJ2-2, the V gene TRBV12-3 or TRBV12-4; D possibly corresponds to TRBD1 (5 bases). The CDR3 spans 13 residues. Trimming shortened V by 3 bases and J by 5 bases, and 7 bases separated the two germline ends.

This clonotype was counted at least ten times. The chain is built from TRBV29-1 and TRBJ2-7; a weak D match, TRBD2 (6 bases). The CDR3 is 13 residues long. The germline V and J ends were trimmed by 7 bases and 7 bases, with 20 bases remaining between them. Germline V gives CDR1 SQVTM, CDR2 ANQGSEA. The chain's CDR3 is CSALGPGGREQYF. In DNA form, the CDR3 reads TGCAGCGCACTGGGACCCGGGGGTCGGGAGCAGTACTTC.

This clonotype was observed many times. The J gene is TRBJ2-7, the V gene TRBV20-1; D not certain. The V end was cut by 6 bases, the J end by 1 base, with 13 bases between. CDR1 is DFQATT and CDR2 is SNEGSKA in the germline V gene (reference sequence). The CDR3 loop spans 13 amino acids. CDR3: CSAQDVGSYEQYF. CDR3 in DNA: TGCAGTGCCCAGGATGTCGGGTCCTACGAGCAGTACTTC.

The rearrangement joins TRBV28 to TRBJ1-3; D is ambiguous. In germline, CDR1 is MDHEN, CDR2 SYDVKM. The length of the CDR3 is 15 residues. V lost 6 bases to trimming and J lost 1 base, with 13 bases between them. This CDR3 reads CASRPRVGSGNTIYF. The CDR3 DNA reads TGTGCCAGCAGACCCCGCGTGGGATCTGGAAACACCATATATTTT.

The rearrangement joins TRBV25-1 to TRBJ2-3; tentatively, D is TRBD1 (5 bases). Germline assignment: CDR1 MGHDK and CDR2 SYGVNS. The CDR3 length is 16 residues. Trimming cost V 1 base and J 1 base, with 12 bases left between them. CDR3 in amino acids: CASSESKGPGTDTQYF. The DNA of the CDR3 is TGTGCCAGCAGTGAATCCAAGGGGCCCGGCACAGATACGCAGTATTTT.

This clonotype was seen many times. The CDR3 DNA reads as TGCGCCAGCAGCCGAGGGACAGCCTACGAGCAGTACTTC. Amino acid sequence: CASSRGTAYEQYF. The rearrangement joins TRBV5-1 to TRBJ2-7, with 7 nucleotides matching TRBD1. The CDR3 contains 13 residues. J lost 2 bases, V lost 4 bases, and 3 bases had no gene match. From germline, CDR1 is SGHRS and CDR2 YFSETQ.

This clonotype was recorded many times. The rearrangement joins TRBV7-2 to TRBJ2-7, with 12 bases aligning to TRBD2. This CDR3 has 14 residues. Germline values: CDR1 SGHTA, CDR2 FQGNSA. J gave up 7 bases and V 5 bases, and 6 bases lay outside the gene matches. The CDR3 DNA reads as TGTGCCAGCAGCCCCCTAGCGGGGGGGTCTGAGCAGTACTTC. This gives the protein CASSPLAGGSEQYF.